These T cell receptor beta chains were read from a single sample in a study of T-cell memory formation after mild COVID-19. TCRdb reprocessed the 5' RACE reads with MiXCR, giving one entry per CDR3 protein. The sample has 190,000 or so distinct CDR3 sequences, around a fifth seen once; the top ten hold about 21%. The sample was PBMCs or a T cell subset sorted from them (not recorded which). The receptors here all came from an adult woman who had mild COVID-19 (a few samples of this study predate the infection). Cell type and time point are not known. Each CDR3 is given with its conserved first and last residue. A D gene is named only where the DNA matches it firmly. Clone size is given for some rows only: seen once, a few or many times, or a class if the clone is expanded.

d_call j_call v_call clone_size cdr3_aa cdr3_nt
TRBD1 TRBJ2-7 TRBV5-1 - CASSSGTGLRAVYEQYF TGCGCCAGCAGCTCCGGGACAGGATTGCGGGCCGTCTACGAGCAGTACTTC
TRBD2 TRBJ2-1 TRBV6-2/TRBV6-3 few CASRRREGRGEQFF TGTGCCAGCAGGAGGCGGGAGGGCCGGGGTGAGCAGTTCTTC
- TRBJ2-7 TRBV4-1 - CASSQRDGAYEQYF TGCGCCAGCAGCCAAAGGGACGGCGCCTACGAGCAGTACTTC
TRBD2 TRBJ2-7 TRBV7-9 - CASSNPGLAPHEQYF TGTGCCAGCAGCAACCCGGGACTAGCGCCCCACGAGCAGTACTTC
- TRBJ2-7 TRBV15 - CATSSGVLGEQYF TGTGCCACCAGCAGTGGGGTGCTGGGCGAGCAGTACTTC
- TRBJ2-7 TRBV5-4 - CASSPGVYSYEQYF TGTGCCAGCAGCCCAGGGGTATACTCCTACGAGCAGTACTTC
- TRBJ2-7 TRBV5-1 - CASWDRPYEQYF TGCGCCAGTTGGGACCGTCCCTACGAGCAGTACTTC
TRBD1 TRBJ1-2 TRBV11-3 few CASSLRDSVSPIYGYTF TGTGCCAGCAGCTTGAGGGACAGCGTCTCCCCCATCTATGGCTACACCTTC
- TRBJ1-5 TRBV12-3/TRBV12-4 - CASSLGSEYQPQHF TGTGCCAGCAGTTTAGGTTCCGAATACCAGCCCCAGCATTTT
TRBD1 TRBJ2-3 TRBV2 - CASSEGVGTGGVRDTQYF TGTGCCAGCAGTGAAGGAGTCGGGACAGGGGGAGTTCGGGATACGCAGTATTTT
- TRBJ1-1 TRBV20-1 - CSARSGREAFF TGCAGTGCTAGATCCGGTCGCGAAGCTTTCTTT
- TRBJ2-7 TRBV3-1 few CASSQERPPLRF TGTGCCAGCAGCCAAGAGAGGCCGCCCCTACGATTC
TRBD2 TRBJ2-1 TRBV4-3 few CASSQDQGLAGGGNEQFF TGCGCCAGCAGCCAAGATCAGGGACTAGCGGGAGGGGGCAATGAGCAGTTCTTC
TRBD2 TRBJ2-5 TRBV25-1 - CASQASSGGKETQYF TGTGCCAGCCAAGCATCTAGCGGGGGGAAAGAGACCCAGTACTTC
- TRBJ2-1 TRBV7-9 - CASSIGGRVGDWFF TGTGCCAGCAGCATTGGAGGGCGGGTGGGTGATTGGTTCTTC
TRBD1 TRBJ2-7 TRBV11-2 - CASSLENSGQSYEQYF TGTGCCAGCAGCTTAGAAAATTCGGGACAGTCCTACGAGCAGTACTTC
TRBD1 TRBJ2-3 TRBV6-5 - CASRERGQTDTQYF TGTGCCAGCAGGGAGAGGGGGCAAACAGATACGCAGTATTTT
- TRBJ2-7 TRBV5-1 - CASSLVPSYEQYF TGCGCCAGCAGCTTGGTTCCTTCCTACGAGCAGTACTTC
- TRBJ2-2 TRBV19 once CASTISSTGELFF TGTGCCAGTACCATCAGTTCCACCGGGGAGCTGTTTTTT
- TRBJ1-1 TRBV27 - CASSYQASGNTEAFF TGTGCCAGCAGTTACCAGGCGTCCGGGAACACTGAAGCTTTCTTT
- TRBJ2-1 TRBV9 - CASSVEPGEQFF TGTGCCAGCAGCGTAGAACCCGGTGAGCAGTTCTTC
- TRBJ2-7 TRBV4-1 few CASSKTAGSSYEQYF TGCGCCAGCAGCAAAACTGCGGGGTCCTCCTACGAGCAGTACTTC
TRBD2 TRBJ2-3 TRBV4-1 - CASGQEPGTSGSTDTQYF TGCGCCAGCGGCCAAGAACCGGGGACTAGCGGGAGCACAGATACGCAGTATTTT
- TRBJ2-7 TRBV6-5 - CASSYRESPHEQYF TGTGCCAGCAGTTATCGGGAGTCTCCCCACGAGCAGTACTTC
TRBD2 TRBJ2-1 TRBV20-1 few CSARTSGGTLSYNEQFF TGCAGTGCTCGGACTAGCGGGGGGACCCTATCCTACAATGAGCAGTTCTTC
TRBD1 TRBJ1-2 TRBV7-9 - CASSSSRQGVSGYTF TGTGCCAGCAGCTCCTCCCGGCAGGGGGTTTCTGGCTACACCTTC
- TRBJ2-1 TRBV6-2/TRBV6-3 few CASGSSYNEQFF TGTGCCAGCGGAAGCTCCTACAATGAGCAGTTCTTC
TRBD2 TRBJ2-7 TRBV4-3 - CASSPGRTSGSYEQYF TGCGCCAGCAGCCCTGGACGGACTAGCGGCTCCTACGAGCAGTACTTC
- TRBJ1-1 TRBV5-1 - CASSGGLTYEAFF TGCGCCAGCAGCGGGGGACTGACCTATGAAGCTTTCTTT
- TRBJ1-4 TRBV9 few CASSPRGSNEKLFF TGTGCCAGCAGCCCCCGCGGTTCTAATGAAAAACTGTTTTTT
- TRBJ2-1 TRBV5-1 - CASSLGGGAGEQFF TGCGCCAGCAGCTTGGGTGGGGGGGCCGGTGAGCAGTTCTTC
- TRBJ2-7 TRBV4-2 - CASSQESGVSYEQYF TGTGCCAGCAGCCAAGAATCGGGGGTCTCCTACGAGCAGTACTTC
- TRBJ2-3 TRBV7-3 few CASSQGLLGTDTQYF TGTGCCAGCAGTCAGGGACTCTTGGGCACAGATACGCAGTATTTT
- TRBJ1-1 TRBV20-1 few CSARDDRVDREAFF TGCAGTGCTAGAGATGATAGAGTGGACAGAGAAGCTTTCTTT
TRBD1 TRBJ1-1 TRBV9 few CASSVDDRGIHTEAFF TGTGCCAGCAGCGTAGACGACAGGGGCATCCACACTGAAGCTTTCTTT
TRBD1 TRBJ2-1 TRBV27 once CASTAGTGAYNEQFF TGTGCCAGCACCGCCGGGACAGGGGCCTACAATGAGCAGTTCTTC
TRBD2 TRBJ2-7 TRBV7-9 few CASSLSGLGGEQYF TGTGCCAGCAGCTTATCAGGACTAGGCGGCGAGCAGTACTTC
- TRBJ2-2 TRBV6-1 - CASSVQETGELFF TGTGCCAGCAGTGTACAGGAAACCGGGGAGCTGTTTTTT
- TRBJ1-1 TRBV5-1 - CASSLVRGAEAFF TGCGCCAGCAGCTTGGTACGGGGGGCTGAAGCTTTCTTT
- TRBJ2-1 TRBV12-3/TRBV12-4 - CASNPADSPYNEQFF TGTGCCAGCAATCCAGCGGACTCCCCCTACAATGAGCAGTTCTTC
TRBD2 TRBJ2-7 TRBV20-1 few CSARAPVVREGFGYEQYF TGCAGTGCTAGAGCACCCGTTGTGCGGGAGGGGTTTGGCTACGAGCAGTACTTC
- TRBJ2-5 TRBV11-2 few CASSLFREETQYF TGTGCCAGCAGCTTATTCAGGGAGGAGACCCAGTACTTC
- TRBJ2-7 TRBV11-3 - CASSYTHEQYF TGTGCCAGCAGTTATACCCACGAGCAGTACTTC
- TRBJ1-1 TRBV7-6 few CASSLGTMNTEAFF TGTGCCAGCAGCTTAGGGACCATGAACACTGAAGCTTTCTTT
- TRBJ2-5 TRBV19 - CASSEGTPQETQYF TGTGCCAGTAGCGAAGGGACTCCACAAGAGACCCAGTACTTC
- TRBJ2-3 TRBV13 - CASSLVGERSGTDTQYF TGTGCCAGCAGCTTAGTAGGCGAGCGTTCGGGCACAGATACGCAGTATTTT